The sequence of this TCR beta chain was determined in a study of blood T cells in healthy people across ages. A J-beta primer mix and a sample-barcoded 5' primer were used in a second PCR of roughly 7 to 12 cycles. Unique molecular identifiers of 12 random nucleotides labeled each cDNA. TCRdb independently ran MiXCR on the 5' RACE reads; one entry per CDR3 protein. The sample consists of about 1.4 million distinct CDR3 sequences, around 59% of them appearing once. Broader study findings: Investigators viewed diversity estimates from one million T cells as underestimates, the study reported. It was not known whether donors were CMV positive (a possible confounder of expanded clonotype changes).

This CDR3 is 16 amino acids long. Looked up from germline, CDR1 is MGHRA and CDR2 is YSYEKL. Trimming took off 0 bases at V and 0 bases at J, with 11 bases between the two ends. A remark on this clonotype: The antigen remains undetermined.

The sample taken for sequencing was blood. The origin of this receptor is a man aged 18 to 35 in good health. The rearrangement uses TRBV4-1 and TRBJ2-5; D perhaps matches TRBD1 (5 bases). The CDR3 reads CASSQDRTGYQETQYF. In DNA, the CDR3 is TGCGCCAGCAGCCAAGATAGAACAGGATACCAAGAGACCCAGTACTTC.